These T cell receptor beta chains were read from a single sample in a study of regulatory T cells in long-lasting Graves disease. Via MiXCR, TCRdb re-called the multiplex PCR reads, giving one row per CDR3 protein. Of 420,000 or so distinct CDR3 sequences in the sample, roughly 17% were seen once. These data were likewise used in another study, on T cells in Graves' hyperthyroidism and ophthalmopathy.

Sequencing was performed on peripheral blood mononuclear cells (PBMCs), taken at new diagnosis, from a patient treated with antithyroid drugs. Source of these receptors: a young woman with Graves disease. The CDR3 runs from the conserved cysteine through the conserved F or W. D genes are given only for firm matches. Clone sizes are given selectively: once, few, many, or a class where the clone is expanded.

. | TRBJ2-5 | TRBV11-2 | many | TGTGCCAGCAGCTTAGGTGGTTTTGGGGTAGAGACCCAGTACTTC | CASSLGGFGVETQYF
. | TRBJ2-5 | TRBV7-2 | . | TGTGCCAGCAGCTCGACAGGGACTAGGGAGACCCAGTACTTC | CASSSTGTRETQYF
. | TRBJ1-4 | TRBV28 | . | TGTGCCAGCAAAGACAGCACTAATGAAAAACTGTTTTTT | CASKDSTNEKLFF
TRBD2 | TRBJ2-1 | TRBV5-4 | many | TGTGCCAGCAGCGCCGGGGGGACGGAGCAGTTCTTC | CASSAGGTEQFF
TRBD1 | TRBJ2-2 | TRBV3-1 | few | TGTGCCAGCAGCTTACGACAGGGGAGACCGAACACCGGGGAGCTGTTTTTT | CASSLRQGRPNTGELFF
. | TRBJ2-7 | TRBV11-2 | many | TGTGCCAGCAGCCCTTCGGAGTACGAGCAGTACTTC | CASSPSEYEQYF
TRBD2 | TRBJ2-7 | TRBV7-2 | . | TGTGCCAGCAGCTTCCGACTAGCGGGAGGTTACGAGCAGTACTTC | CASSFRLAGGYEQYF
TRBD1 | TRBJ2-4 | TRBV2 | . | TGTGCCAGCTCGAGGGCCGACAGGGAAAACATTCAGTACTTC | CASSRADRENIQYF
. | TRBJ1-1 | TRBV25-1 | . | TGTGCCAGCATCCGGGACGGCCAATTGAACACTGAAGCTTTCTTT | CASIRDGQLNTEAFF
. | TRBJ1-2 | TRBV20-1 | few | TGCAGTGCTAGAGATTTTGCAGAGCTCGGGGGCTACACCTTC | CSARDFAELGGYTF
. | TRBJ2-7 | TRBV7-2 | few | TGTGCCAGCAGCCCCCAAGGGGCAGGGGCCCTCCTGGGCGAGCAGTACTTC | CASSPQGAGALLGEQYF
. | TRBJ2-3 | TRBV13 | many | TGTGCCAGCAGCGTCCGAGGGGGTCGGACAGATACGCAGTATTTT | CASSVRGGRTDTQYF
. | TRBJ2-7 | TRBV7-9 | many | TGTGCCAGCAGCTCACTTTCGCAGGGCTCGGACTACGAGCAGTACTTC | CASSSLSQGSDYEQYF
TRBD1 | TRBJ2-1 | TRBV9 | many | TGTGCCAGCAGCTACTCTTGGGGACAGAACAATGAGCAGTTCTTC | CASSYSWGQNNEQFF
. | TRBJ1-5 | TRBV4-1 | . | TGCGCCAGCAGCCCTTTCCGGGACAGCAATCAGCCCCAGCATTTT | CASSPFRDSNQPQHF
. | TRBJ1-2 | TRBV5-1 | few | TGCGCCAGCAGCTTGTTCACAGCGGATGGCTACACCTTC | CASSLFTADGYTF
TRBD2 | TRBJ2-2 | TRBV12-3/TRBV12-4 | . | TGTGCCAGCAGTTTGTTTGGCACTAGCGCCGGGGAGCTGTTTTTT | CASSLFGTSAGELFF
. | TRBJ2-7 | TRBV20-1 | many | TGCAGTGCTTACCGGGACCCTGGGACGCACGAGCAGTACTTC | CSAYRDPGTHEQYF
TRBD1 | TRBJ1-1 | TRBV6-1 | . | TGTGCCAGCAGTCCCGGGACAGGGGCAGTCGGCACTGAAGCTTTCTTT | CASSPGTGAVGTEAFF
TRBD2 | TRBJ2-5 | TRBV28 | . | TGTGCCAGCAGTTTTGTGACGGGAGGAGAGACCCAGTACTTC | CASSFVTGGETQYF
TRBD2 | TRBJ2-5 | TRBV11-2 | . | TGTGCCAGCAGCGTAATAGCGGGAGGTACCCAAGAGACCCAGTACTTC | CASSVIAGGTQETQYF
TRBD2 | TRBJ2-1 | TRBV20-1 | many | TGCAGTGCTTCGCCCTTTCTAGCGGCCGTGGTGGATGAGCAGTTCTTC | CSASPFLAAVVDEQFF
. | TRBJ1-1 | TRBV20-1 | . | TGCAGTGCTAGACCCTTCCGAGACACTGAAGCTTTCTTT | CSARPFRDTEAFF
TRBD1 | TRBJ2-5 | TRBV10-3 | few | TGTGCCATCAGTGGGGACAGGGGAGACGAGACCCAGTACTTC | CAISGDRGDETQYF
TRBD1 | TRBJ2-1 | TRBV5-1 | many | TGCGCCAGCAGCTTAGTAGCGACAGGGGCGAATGAGCAGTTCTTC | CASSLVATGANEQFF
TRBD1 | TRBJ2-1 | TRBV9 | . | TGTGCCAGCAGCGCTCGGACAGGGTTTGGTATGCAGTTCTTC | CASSARTGFGMQFF
. | TRBJ2-2 | TRBV6-5 | . | TGTGCCAGCAGTTACTCGACTATAGGGCTAGCGACCACCGGGGAGCTGTTTTTT | CASSYSTIGLATTGELFF
. | TRBJ1-2 | TRBV6-1 | few | TGTGCCAGCAGAGAGCCAGCTGTGGGTGGCTACACCTTC | CASREPAVGGYTF
. | TRBJ2-3 | TRBV11-2 | many | TGTGCCAGCAGCTTGGGAACAGGCACAGATACGCAGTATTTT | CASSLGTGTDTQYF
. | TRBJ2-1 | TRBV20-1 | few | TGCAGTGCTAGAGGGCCTGGCGGACCACATGAGCAGTTCTTC | CSARGPGGPHEQFF
. | TRBJ2-1 | TRBV11-2 | few | TGTGCCAGCAGCTTAGGTTGGCAGGGCAATGAGCAGTTCTTC | CASSLGWQGNEQFF
TRBD1 | TRBJ2-5 | TRBV3-1 | many | TGTGCCAGCAGCCCGCCCGACAGGGGGCTAGAGACCCAGTACTTC | CASSPPDRGLETQYF
TRBD2 | TRBJ2-7 | TRBV5-1 | many | TGCGCCAGCAGCTTGGGAATGGGACTAGCCTATGGCGAGCAGTACTTC | CASSLGMGLAYGEQYF
. | TRBJ2-1 | TRBV29-1 | many | TGCAGCGTTGGGGTAGGAGGGCCCTCCTACAATGAGCAGTTCTTC | CSVGVGGPSYNEQFF
. | TRBJ2-1 | TRBV7-6 | few | TGTGCCAGCAGCTCCCCCAGGGGGGTCCTACTCGATGAGCAGTTCTTC | CASSSPRGVLLDEQFF
. | TRBJ1-5 | TRBV7-2 | few | TGTGCCAGCAGCTTAGATGGGTGGCCCCAGCATTTT | CASSLDGWPQHF
TRBD2 | TRBJ2-4 | TRBV28 | . | TGTGCCAGCAGTCACCGACTAGCGGGAGAAAGTCGGATTTTCTTC | CASSHRLAGESRIFF